This entry features one TCR beta chain sequence. Antigen specificity is unknown. A J-beta primer mix and a sample-barcoded 5' primer were used in a second PCR of about 7 to 12 cycles. Per sample, CDR3-containing paired-end reads numbered at least 2.5 million. MiXCR, applied by TCRdb to the 5' RACE reads, yields one record per CDR3 protein. Of roughly 640,000 distinct CDR3 sequences listed, roughly 30% are singletons. This record belongs to a study of blood T cells in healthy people across ages. Broader study findings: Donor CMV status was unknown, possibly confounding expanded clonotype changes. Percentage of naive T cells showed a strong correlation with TCR beta diversity.

Per sample, at least 5 micrograms of total RNA were extracted. The sequenced material came from blood. This TCR was recovered from a woman aged 80 or over in good health.

This CDR3 is CASCPGQLSGNTIYF. The CDR3 DNA reads TGCGCCAGCTGTCCGGGACAGCTCTCTGGAAACACCATATATTTT. The chain joins TRBV5-1 to TRBJ1-3, with TRBD1 identical over 7 bases. The CDR3 consists of 15 residues. Germline V gives CDR1 SGHRS, CDR2 YFSETQ. With 7 bases clipped from V and 0 bases from J, the junction kept 7 bases outside the gene matches.